This TCR beta chain was recovered during a study of T cell responses to AZD1222 COVID-19 vaccine. General study results and limits: Variant regions that are unmutated are reportedly the target of nearly half of spike-specific TCRs. Clonal diversity was possibly underestimated, and white British individuals and females predominated among donors. None of the repertoires were sampled until the peak T cell response had passed. With two AZD1222 doses given, Spike-specific TCR breadth and depth both rose.

This CDR3 comprises 16 residues. Germline CDR1 reads LNHDA; CDR2 reads SQIVND (reference sequence). V gave up 5 bases and J gave up 7 bases; unmatched junction bases: 7. Comment on this clone: The antigen remains undetermined.

TCRdb keeps only in-frame clones here, not all; method: immunoSEQ multiplex PCR. The table shows roughly 76,000 clones, with approximately 90% occurring only once. This receptor was obtained from an adult in good health. The sequencing used peripheral blood, collected on day 0 of AZD1222 vaccination. The V and J genes are TRBV19 and TRBJ2-2; 13 nucleotides align to TRBD2. In nucleotides, the CDR3 is TGTGCCAGTAGTGGACTAGCGGGGGCCGGGAGCGGGGAGCTGTTTTTT. Amino acid sequence: CASSGLAGAGSGELFF.